This paragraph reports one TCR beta chain. A 5'RACE template switching approach incorporating UMIs was used to make TCR beta cDNA. TCRdb reprocessed the 5' RACE reads and reports one entry per CDR3 protein, with no DNA. The sample totals 120,000 to 150,000 distinct CDR3 sequences. The sample is drawn from a study of T cells expressing NK-cell markers. Per the germline V gene, CDR1 is SEHNR and CDR2 is FQNEAQ (reference sequence). The CDR3 totals 12 residues. J is TRBJ2-1 and V is TRBV7-9. This TCR was recovered from a man between 18 and 35 years old in good health. Specimen: blood T cells: a sorted CD56 or NKG2C T cell subset, CD4+ or CD8+ T cells, or bulk PBMC T cells (not recorded which). CDR3 loop: CASSLKYNEQFF. Variable domain in full (rest from reference TRBV7-9 and TRBJ2-1): DTGVSQNPRHKITKRGQNVTFRCDPISEHNRLYWYRQTLGQGPEFLTYFQNEAQLEKSRLLSDRFSAERPKGSFSTLEIQRTEQGDSAMYLCASSLKYNEQFFGPGTRLTVL.